This entry concerns a single T cell receptor (beta chain). Its antigen remains unknown. The sample comes from a study of memory CD4+ T cells and cytomegalovirus serostatus. Study outcomes and limitations: Suggested: most of the CMV-linked TCR signature lies in CD4+ memory cells. A US-trained random forest predicted CMV serostatus with median AUC around 0.9.

CDR1 and CDR2 (germline): MNHEY, SVGAGI. The length of the CDR3 is 14 residues. Trimming left V 7 bases short and J 0 bases short, with 13 bases between. Original handling: Out-of-frame sequences were removed, leaving 2,000,000 or so distinct TCRbeta sequences. Libraries were prepared by immunoSEQ multiplex PCR; TCRdb keeps only in-frame clonotypes and omits some of them. Clone size and V and J calls were adopted from that table, with D and trimming inferred from the DNA. The sample lists 55,000 or so clones, 60% to 85% occurring once. The sort gate was single viable CD3+CD4+CD8-CD45RO+ cells for memory CD4+ T cells.

The chain combines TRBV6-5 with TRBJ2-7, with D unresolved. The receptor's source is an adult in good health and CMV-seropositive. The sequenced sample consisted of memory CD4+ T cells from blood. CDR3 DNA sequence: TGTGCCAGCATTAAGGACCCAAGCTCCTACGAGCAGTACTTC. It codes for CASIKDPSSYEQYF.